The 23 T cell receptor beta chains in this list originate from one sample, sequenced in a study of blood T cell repertoires in COVID-19. The data were produced by immunoSEQ multiplex PCR, yet TCRdb's version contains in-frame clones alone and is incomplete. This table holds over 60,000 clones, around nine tenths found once. The sample taken for sequencing was peripheral blood. These receptors came from a woman aged 55-70 years with acute or convalescent COVID-19.

V gene TRBV3-1 (or the pseudogene TRBV3-2) combines with J gene TRBJ2-6; maybe TRBD1 (6 bases). The CDR3 extends over 15 amino acids. V lost 0 bases to trimming and J lost 3 bases, with 6 bases between them. The germline gives CDR1 LGHDT, CDR2 YNNKEL (reference sequence). In DNA, the CDR3 is TGTGCCAGCAGCCAAGACAGGGGTGGGGCCAACGTCCTGACTTTC. Protein sequence: CASSQDRGGANVLTF.

The J gene is TRBJ2-2, the V gene TRBV5-1; 7 nucleotides agree with TRBD1. From germline, CDR1 is SGHRS and CDR2 YFSETQ. CDR3 length equals 15 residues. Trimming removed 3 bases from V and 1 base from J; junction bases left unmatched: 3. The CDR3 sequence: CASSSGTVNTGELFF. CDR3 DNA sequence: TGCGCCAGCAGCTCCGGGACAGTGAACACCGGGGAGCTGTTTTTT.

The genes are TRBV19 and TRBJ1-1; the D gene is possibly TRBD1 (5 bases). The CDR3 length is 13 residues. V was clipped by 3 bases and J by 1 base, with 6 bases between them. CDR1 and CDR2 from the germline V gene are LNHDA and SQIVND (reference sequence). This CDR3 reads CASSMTANTEAFF. DNA for the CDR3: TGTGCCAGTAGTATGACAGCGAACACTGAAGCTTTCTTT.

This clone was found once. The genes are TRBV14 and TRBJ1-5, with D hard to call. Germline CDR1 and CDR2: SGHDN and FVKESK. The CDR3 runs 13 residues. Trimming removed 4 bases at V and 4 bases at J, with 8 bases between. DNA for the CDR3: TGTGCCAGCAGCCCCCCGGTTAATCAGCCCCAGCATTTT. This encodes CASSPPVNQPQHF.

The V gene is TRBV28, the J gene TRBJ2-3, with TRBD2 as a possible D gene (6 bases). Germline V gene lookup returns CDR1 MDHEN and CDR2 SYDVKM. V lost 6 bases and J lost 7, with 17 bases in between. CDR3 length equals 14 residues. CDR3 DNA sequence: TGTGCCAGCAGAGAATCGGGGCGGGGATATACGCAGTATTTT. Translated, it gives CASRESGRGYTQYF.

The gene calls are TRBV10-3 and TRBJ2-1; D is perhaps TRBD1 (5 bases). Germline V gene sequence: CDR1 ENHRY, CDR2 SYGVKD. This CDR3 spans 15 amino acids. V was trimmed by 0 bases and J by 4 bases, leaving 10 bases between them. Written as DNA, the CDR3 is TGTGCCATCAGTGAGTCAGGGGCGACGTACAATGAGCAGTTCTTC. This translates into CAISESGATYNEQFF.

This chain links TRBV29-1 with TRBJ1-5; 10 nucleotides agree with TRBD1. Germline CDR1 and CDR2: SQVTM and ANQGSEA. This CDR3 is 16 amino acids long. Trimming removed 4 bases from V and 0 bases from J; junction bases left unmatched: 6. CDR3 in amino acids: CSVAGTGAYSNQPQHF. CDR3 DNA sequence: TGCAGCGTTGCCGGGACAGGGGCTTATAGCAATCAGCCCCAGCATTTT.

J is TRBJ2-3 and V is TRBV9; no reliable D call. Trimming left V 5 bases short and J 2 bases short, with 6 bases between. Germline CDR1 SGDLS, CDR2 YYNGEE. CDR3 length: 12 amino acids. CDR3 bases: TGTGCCAGCAGTCAGAACACAGATACGCAGTATTTT. Protein: CASSQNTDTQYF.

This clone appeared a single time. The chain carries TRBV5-1 and TRBJ1-1, with D possibly TRBD1 on 6 matching bases. This CDR3 is 16 amino acids long. The V and J ends lost 5 bases and 4 bases respectively, with 21 bases between them. In germline, CDR1 is SGHRS, CDR2 YFSETQ. DNA of the CDR3: TGCGCCAGCAGACGGGTTTACCTAGGGGGTGGCACTGAAGCTTTCTTT. The encoded protein is CASRRVYLGGGTEAFF.

This chain joins TRBV28 and TRBJ2-1; 7 bases match TRBD1. J gave up 15 bases and V 4 bases, and 9 bases lay outside the gene matches. CDR3 size: 12 residues. In germline, CDR1 is MDHEN, CDR2 SYDVKM. The DNA of the CDR3 is TGTGCCAGCAGTTCGAACAGGGGTCATCGGTTCTTC. This encodes CASSSNRGHRFF.

The V call is TRBV10-1, the J call TRBJ2-3; 12 bases are shared with TRBD2. Germline assignment: CDR1 WNHNN and CDR2 SYGVQD (reference sequence). V lost 3 bases and J lost 3; bases outside the gene matches: 4. This CDR3 is 16 amino acids long. The CDR3 sequence: CASSDMTSGGTDTQYF. CDR3 sequence (DNA): TGCGCCAGCAGTGATATGACTAGCGGGGGAACAGATACGCAGTATTTT.

This chain links TRBV6-5 with TRBJ2-5, with no clear D. Germline CDR1 and CDR2: MNHEY and SVGAGI. Trimming left V 6 bases short and J 1 base short, with 15 bases between. The CDR3 has 15 residues. The CDR3 coding sequence is TGTGCCAGCAGGGTCTTTGCGCCGATCCAAGAGACCCAGTACTTC. It specifies CASRVFAPIQETQYF.

The count of this clone is one. The rearrangement links TRBV4-1 to TRBJ2-1; a possible D gene is TRBD1 (5 bases). CDR1 MGHRA and CDR2 YSYEKL come from the germline V gene. This CDR3 is built from 16 residues. Trimming cost V 1 base and J 1 base, with 11 bases left between them. The CDR3 region is CASSQVPGISYNEQFF. The CDR3 DNA reads as TGCGCCAGCAGCCAAGTTCCAGGGATATCCTACAATGAGCAGTTCTTC.

The V gene is TRBV3-1 (or the pseudogene TRBV3-2), the J gene TRBJ1-2; perhaps TRBD1 as D (5 bases). The ends were cut back, 0 bases at V and 8 bases at J, with 16 bases in the middle. There are 15 residues in the CDR3. Germline V lookup: CDR1 LGHDT, CDR2 YNNKEL (reference sequence). The CDR3 DNA sequence: TGTGCCAGCAGCCAAGATCTACGGGGGGACTGGGGCTACACCTTC. Its protein is CASSQDLRGDWGYTF.

The rearrangement links TRBV18 to TRBJ1-1; D is unclear. Trimming took 0 bases from V and 3 from J, leaving 14 bases between them. This CDR3 has 16 residues. Germline V CDR1 and CDR2: KGHSH, LQKENI. CDR3 in DNA: TGTGCCAGCTCACCACCCCCGGGAATGCGGTACACTGAAGCTTTCTTT. Translation: CASSPPPGMRYTEAFF.

The J gene is TRBJ2-5, the V gene TRBV5-1; 10 bases are a match to TRBD2. The CDR3 totals 15 residues. In germline, CDR1 is SGHRS, CDR2 YFSETQ. The V segment lost 0 bases and the J segment 1 base; nucleotides outside the gene matches: 0. For the CDR3, the DNA is TGCGCCAGCAGCTTGGCTAGCGGGAGCCAAGAGACCCAGTACTTC. Translating gives CASSLASGSQETQYF.

This clone was found a few times. The rearrangement joins TRBV6-6 to TRBJ2-7; 15 positions agree with TRBD2. There are 17 residues in the CDR3. The germline V gene has CDR1 MNHNY and CDR2 SVGAGI (reference sequence). With 6 bases clipped from V and 4 bases from J, the junction kept 10 bases outside the gene matches. The CDR3: CASSRRGLAGGAYEQYF. As DNA, the CDR3 is TGTGCCAGCAGCCGAAGGGGACTAGCGGGGGGAGCTTACGAGCAGTACTTC.

This chain joins TRBV6-1 and TRBJ2-1; D uncertain. V lost 1 base to trimming and J lost 4 bases, with 5 bases between them. This CDR3 comprises 13 residues. Germline V lookup: CDR1 MNHNS, CDR2 SASEGT. The CDR3: CASSEGAYNEQFF. The CDR3 DNA is TGTGCCAGCAGTGAAGGGGCTTACAATGAGCAGTTCTTC.

The rearrangement links TRBV14 to TRBJ2-1; 8 bases are a match to TRBD2. Germline trimming cut 4 bases from V and 6 bases from J; bases unmatched to any gene: 14. The CDR3 totals 17 residues. Germline V gene sequence: CDR1 SGHDN, CDR2 FVKESK. The CDR3 nucleotides are TGTGCCAGCAGCCCTCTGTGGAGCGGGGGACACTCCAATGAGCAGTTCTTC. Translated, it gives CASSPLWSGGHSNEQFF.

The V gene is TRBV5-1, the J gene TRBJ2-7; possibly TRBD1 for D (5 bases). Trimming pared 0 bases from V and 4 bases from J, leaving 11 bases between. CDR1 is SGHRS and CDR2 is YFSETQ in the germline V gene. The CDR3 is made up of 14 amino acids. The DNA for the CDR3 is TGCGCCAGCAGCTTGGGGACCTCAGGGTACGAGCAGTACTTC. This codes for CASSLGTSGYEQYF.

This clone was seen more than once but under ten times. The rearrangement links TRBV2 to TRBJ1-1, with no clear D. The CDR3 is 10 residues long. Trimming removed 5 bases from V and 11 bases from J, with 9 bases in between. CDR1 and CDR2 (germline): SNHLY, FYNNEI. This CDR3 is CASSIGIAFF. CDR3 sequence (DNA): TGTGCCAGCAGTATCGGTATTGCTTTCTTT.

This rearrangement joins TRBV11-2 to TRBJ2-7; the match to TRBD2 covers 9 bases. CDR1 and CDR2 from the germline V gene are SGHAT and FQNNGV. This CDR3 has 16 amino acids. V shed 5 bases, J shed 2 bases, and the junction held 10 bases outside the gene matches. The CDR3 region has the DNA TGTGCCAGCAGCACGTCGGAGCGGGGGGCCCCCTACGAGCAGTACTTC. Translating gives CASSTSERGAPYEQYF. The entire variable domain, with the rest obtained from reference TRBV11-2 and TRBJ2-7, is as follows: EAGVAQSPRYKIIEKRQSVAFWCNPISGHATLYWYQQILGQGPKLLIQFQNNGVVDDSQLPKDRFSAERLKGVDSTLKIQPAKLEDSAVYLCASSTSERGAPYEQYFGPGTRLTVT.

The rearrangement joins TRBV5-1 to TRBJ2-1; possible D gene TRBD1, 9 bases. Trimming shortened V by 2 bases and J by 7 bases, and 19 bases separated the two germline ends. Germline CDR1 reads SGHRS; CDR2 reads YFSETQ. There are 16 residues in the CDR3. The CDR3: CASSFLGTGTRNEQFF. As DNA, the CDR3 is TGCGCCAGCAGCTTTCTCGGGACAGGGACTAGGAATGAGCAGTTCTTC.